The 11 T cell receptor beta chains below all came from one sample that was sequenced in a study of blood T cells in healthy people across ages. Through a sample-barcoded 5' primer and a J-beta primer mix, a second PCR was run for roughly 6 to 12 cycles. MiXCR, run by TCRdb on the 5' RACE reads, gives a single entry per CDR3 protein. The sample has some 900,000 distinct CDR3 sequences, about 48% seen once. The material sequenced was blood. These TCRs come from a man between 25 and 39 years old in good health.

This clonotype was observed a few times. The genes are TRBV5-1 and TRBJ2-1; 9 bases are a match to TRBD2. J lost 3 bases, V lost 4 bases, and 5 bases had no gene match. This CDR3 region has 15 residues. Germline V CDR1 and CDR2: SGHRS, YFSETQ. The CDR3: CASSGGTSHYNEQFF. The CDR3, as DNA: TGCGCCAGCAGCGGGGGGACTAGCCACTACAATGAGCAGTTCTTC.

V usage is TRBV9 and J usage is TRBJ2-1; no reliable D call. V lost 0 bases, J lost 8 bases, and 3 bases lay in between. CDR3 length equals 11 residues. Germline V gene data show CDR1 as SGDLS and CDR2 as YYNGEE. The CDR3 reads CASSVEHEQFF. The CDR3 DNA follows: TGTGCCAGCAGCGTAGAGCATGAGCAGTTCTTC.

This clonotype appeared a few times. The rearrangement uses TRBV28 and TRBJ1-6, with 9 bases that match TRBD1. The ends lost 6 bases at V and 4 bases at J; junction bases unmatched: 10. CDR1 and CDR2 from the germline V gene are MDHEN and SYDVKM. CDR3 length equals 17 residues. CDR3 nucleotides: TGTGCCAGCAGAGTAGGCACAGGGGGCGGGTATAATTCACCCCTCCACTTT. Residues: CASRVGTGGGYNSPLHF.

This chain joins TRBV20-1 and TRBJ2-7; TRBD2 agrees at 10 bases. Trimming removed 0 bases from V and 5 bases from J; junction bases left unmatched: 7. Per the germline V gene, CDR1 is DFQATT and CDR2 is SNEGSKA (reference sequence). The CDR3 spans 15 residues. This chain's CDR3 is CSARDPLAGVNEQYF. CDR3 coding DNA: TGCAGTGCTAGAGATCCCCTAGCGGGGGTGAACGAGCAGTACTTC.

CDR3 nucleotide sequence: TGTGCCAGCAGGATGGGCCAGGGTTATTCACCCCTCCACTTT. It encodes CASRMGQGYSPLHF. The chain uses TRBV2 and TRBJ1-6; D perhaps matches TRBD1 (5 bases). The length of the CDR3 is 14 residues. Germline lookup yields CDR1 SNHLY and CDR2 FYNNEI. Trimming took off 6 bases at V and 8 bases at J, with 14 bases between the two ends.

The chain is built from TRBV20-1 and TRBJ2-1, with D perhaps matching TRBD2 (5 bases). V lost 5 bases and J lost 2, with 13 bases in between. The CDR3 length is 14 residues. The germline gives CDR1 DFQATT, CDR2 SNEGSKA (reference sequence). The CDR3 sequence: CSAHGLVTYNEQFF. The CDR3 DNA follows: TGCAGTGCTCACGGACTTGTAACCTACAATGAGCAGTTCTTC.

This clonotype came up once. The rearrangement joins TRBV20-1 to TRBJ2-7; TRBD2 aligns across 10 bases. Germline values: CDR1 DFQATT, CDR2 SNEGSKA (reference sequence). This CDR3 is built from 13 residues. V lost 6 bases to trimming and J lost 1 base; unmatched junction nucleotides: 3. CDR3 nucleotides: TGCAGTGCGGGGACTAGCGAATCCTACGAGCAGTACTTC. Amino acid sequence: CSAGTSESYEQYF.

The chain couples TRBV6-1 to TRBJ2-5; maybe TRBD1 (6 bases). Germline V gives CDR1 MNHNS, CDR2 SASEGT. The CDR3 loop spans 14 amino acids. Trimming took 4 bases from V and 6 from J, leaving 15 bases between them. DNA for the CDR3: TGTGCCAGCAGTGCCGCAGGGGATACAAAGACCCAGTACTTC. Encoded protein: CASSAAGDTKTQYF.

This clonotype turned up a few times. This chain connects TRBV5-1 to TRBJ2-6; D possibly corresponds to TRBD1 (5 bases). The germline V and J ends were trimmed by 2 bases and 2 bases, with 8 bases remaining between them. The CDR3 is made up of 15 amino acids. The germline V gene has CDR1 SGHRS and CDR2 YFSETQ. The CDR3 DNA follows: TGCGCCAGCAGCTTAGGGGTTCCTGGGGCCAACGTCCTGACTTTC. Its translation: CASSLGVPGANVLTF.

This chain uses TRBV27 with TRBJ1-2; D might be TRBD1 (5 bases). V gave up 5 bases and J gave up 7 bases, with 17 bases separating them. The CDR3 is made up of 14 amino acids. Per the germline V gene, CDR1 is MNHEY and CDR2 is SMNVEV (reference sequence). In DNA form, the CDR3 reads TGTGCCAGCAGTCCAGGGACGAGCGGCTTTGGCTACACCTTC. Amino acids: CASSPGTSGFGYTF.

The chain has TRBV9 and TRBJ2-2; 8 nucleotides align to TRBD2. The germline CDR1 and CDR2 sequences are SGDLS and YYNGEE. The CDR3 contains 16 residues. Trimming cost V 3 bases and J 7 bases; bases outside gene matches: 11. The CDR3 sequence: CASSEAPAGGIGELFF. The CDR3 DNA reads as TGTGCCAGCAGCGAGGCCCCGGCGGGAGGCATCGGGGAGCTGTTTTTT.